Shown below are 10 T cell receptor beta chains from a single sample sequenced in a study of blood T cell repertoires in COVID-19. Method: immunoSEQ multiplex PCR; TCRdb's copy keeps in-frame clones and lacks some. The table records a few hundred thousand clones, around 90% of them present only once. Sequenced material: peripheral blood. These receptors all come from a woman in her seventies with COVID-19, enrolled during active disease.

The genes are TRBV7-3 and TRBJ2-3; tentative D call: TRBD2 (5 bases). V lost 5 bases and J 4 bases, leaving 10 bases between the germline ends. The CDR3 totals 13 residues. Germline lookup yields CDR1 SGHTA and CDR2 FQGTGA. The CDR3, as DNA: TGTGCCAGCAGCACTAGTAGCGCAGATACGCAGTATTTT. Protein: CASSTSSADTQYF.

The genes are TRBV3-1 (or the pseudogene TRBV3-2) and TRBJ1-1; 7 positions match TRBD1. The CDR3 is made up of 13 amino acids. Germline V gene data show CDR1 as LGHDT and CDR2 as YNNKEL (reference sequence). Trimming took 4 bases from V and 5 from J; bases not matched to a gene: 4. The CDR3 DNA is TGTGCCAGCAGCCGACAGGGAAGGACTGAAGCTTTCTTT. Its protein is CASSRQGRTEAFF.

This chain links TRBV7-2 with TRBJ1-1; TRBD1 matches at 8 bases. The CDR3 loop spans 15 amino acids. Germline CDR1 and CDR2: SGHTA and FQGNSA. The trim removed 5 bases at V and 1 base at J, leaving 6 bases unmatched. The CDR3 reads CASSPRTGTNTEAFF. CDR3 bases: TGTGCCAGCAGCCCTCGGACAGGGACGAACACTGAAGCTTTCTTT.

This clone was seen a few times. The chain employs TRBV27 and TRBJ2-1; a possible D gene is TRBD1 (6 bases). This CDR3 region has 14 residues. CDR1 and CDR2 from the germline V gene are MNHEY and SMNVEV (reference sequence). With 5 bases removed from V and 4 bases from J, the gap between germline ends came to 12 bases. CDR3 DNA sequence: TGTGCCAGCAGTCTGCAGGGGCGTTACAATGAGCAGTTCTTC. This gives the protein CASSLQGRYNEQFF.

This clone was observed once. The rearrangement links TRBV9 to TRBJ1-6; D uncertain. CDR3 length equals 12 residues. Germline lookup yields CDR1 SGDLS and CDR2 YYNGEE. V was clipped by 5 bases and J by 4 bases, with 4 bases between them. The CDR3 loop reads CASSQYNSPLHF. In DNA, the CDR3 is TGTGCCAGCAGTCAATATAATTCACCCCTCCACTTT.

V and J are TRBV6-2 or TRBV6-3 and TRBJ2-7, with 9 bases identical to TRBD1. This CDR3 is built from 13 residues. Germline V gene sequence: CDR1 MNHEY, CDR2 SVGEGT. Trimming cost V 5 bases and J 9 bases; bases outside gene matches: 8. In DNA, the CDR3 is TGTGCCAGCAGTCTCCGGACAGGGGATGCGCAGTACTTC. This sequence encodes CASSLRTGDAQYF.

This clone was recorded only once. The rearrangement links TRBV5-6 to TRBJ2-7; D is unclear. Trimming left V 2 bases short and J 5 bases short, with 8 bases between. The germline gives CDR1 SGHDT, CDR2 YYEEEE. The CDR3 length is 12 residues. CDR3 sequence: CASSLKSDEQYF. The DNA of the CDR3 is TGTGCCAGCAGCTTAAAGTCGGACGAGCAGTACTTC.

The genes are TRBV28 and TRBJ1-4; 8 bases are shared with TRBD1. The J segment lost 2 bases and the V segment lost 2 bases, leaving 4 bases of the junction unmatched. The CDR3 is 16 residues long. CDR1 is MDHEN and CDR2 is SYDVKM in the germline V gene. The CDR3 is CASSLTGGLTNEKLFF. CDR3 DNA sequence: TGTGCCAGCAGTTTAACAGGGGGGTTGACTAATGAAAAACTGTTTTTT.

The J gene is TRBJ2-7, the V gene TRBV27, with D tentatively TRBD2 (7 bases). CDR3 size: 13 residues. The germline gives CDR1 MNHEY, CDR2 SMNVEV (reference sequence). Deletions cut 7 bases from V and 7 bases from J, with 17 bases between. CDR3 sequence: CASMPGGLGEQYF. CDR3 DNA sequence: TGTGCCAGCATGCCGGGGGGCTTGGGAGAGCAGTACTTC.

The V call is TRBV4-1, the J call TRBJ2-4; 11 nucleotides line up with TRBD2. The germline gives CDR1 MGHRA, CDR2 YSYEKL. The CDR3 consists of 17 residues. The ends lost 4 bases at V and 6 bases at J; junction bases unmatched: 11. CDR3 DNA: TGCGCCAGCAGCCCACGACTAGCGGGAAGGGGATCAAACATTCAGTACTTC. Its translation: CASSPRLAGRGSNIQYF.